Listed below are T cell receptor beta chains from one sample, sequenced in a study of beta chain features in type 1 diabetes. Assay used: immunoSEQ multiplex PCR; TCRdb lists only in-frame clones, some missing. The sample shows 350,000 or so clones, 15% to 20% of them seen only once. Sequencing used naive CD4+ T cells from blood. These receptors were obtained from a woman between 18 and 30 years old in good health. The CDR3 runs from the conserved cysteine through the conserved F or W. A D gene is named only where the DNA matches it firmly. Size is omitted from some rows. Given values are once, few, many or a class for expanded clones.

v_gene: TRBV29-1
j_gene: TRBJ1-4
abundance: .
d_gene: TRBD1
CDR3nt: TGCAGCGTTGAAGACAGGGACAGGGTGTTTTTT
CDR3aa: CSVEDRDRVFF

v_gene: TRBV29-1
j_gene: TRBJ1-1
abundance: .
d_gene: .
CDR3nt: TGCAGCGTCCGTGAGGTGAACACTGAAGCTTTCTTT
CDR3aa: CSVREVNTEAFF

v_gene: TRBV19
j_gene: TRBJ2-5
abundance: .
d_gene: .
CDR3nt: TGTGCCAGTACCCTTCGGGGGTCCGGAGAGACCCAGTACTTC
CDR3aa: CASTLRGSGETQYF

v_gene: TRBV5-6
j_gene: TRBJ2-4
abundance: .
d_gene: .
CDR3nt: TGTGCCAGCAGCCGGGAACCCAAAAACATTCAGTACTTC
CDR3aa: CASSREPKNIQYF

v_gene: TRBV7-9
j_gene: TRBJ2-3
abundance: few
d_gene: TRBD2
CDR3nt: TGTGCCAGCAGCCCGAGGAGCGGGAGGGCAGATACGCAGTATTTT
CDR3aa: CASSPRSGRADTQYF

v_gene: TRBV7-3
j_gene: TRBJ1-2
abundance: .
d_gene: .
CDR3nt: TGTGCCAGCAGCTCACAAAATGACTATGGCTACACCTTC
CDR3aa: CASSSQNDYGYTF

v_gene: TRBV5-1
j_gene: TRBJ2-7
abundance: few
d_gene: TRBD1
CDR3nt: TGCGCCAGCAGCTCCACCGGGACAGGGGACGAGCAGTACTTC
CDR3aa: CASSSTGTGDEQYF

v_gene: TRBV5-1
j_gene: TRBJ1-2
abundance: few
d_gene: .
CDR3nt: TGCGCCAGCAGCTCCGGGACACCAACCAACTATGGCTACACCTTC
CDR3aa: CASSSGTPTNYGYTF

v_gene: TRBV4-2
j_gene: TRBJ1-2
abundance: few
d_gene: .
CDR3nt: TGTGCCAGCAGCCAAGACGGGTCCGACAACTATGGCTACACCTTC
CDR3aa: CASSQDGSDNYGYTF

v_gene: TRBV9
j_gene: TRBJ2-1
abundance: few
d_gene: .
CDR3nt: TGTGCCAGCAGCGTAAAACAGAGTGGGCAGTTCTTC
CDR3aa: CASSVKQSGQFF

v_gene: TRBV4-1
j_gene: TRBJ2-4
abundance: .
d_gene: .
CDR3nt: TGCGCCAGCAGCCAACCCGGGACTGGGACCAAAAACATTCAGTACTTC
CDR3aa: CASSQPGTGTKNIQYF

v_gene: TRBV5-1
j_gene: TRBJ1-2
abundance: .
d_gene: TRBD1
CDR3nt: TGCGCCAGCAGTTATGACAGGGAAGGTGGCTACACCTTC
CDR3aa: CASSYDREGGYTF

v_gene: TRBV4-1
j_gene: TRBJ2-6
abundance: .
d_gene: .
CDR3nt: TGCGCCAGCAGCTCTCCAGGGATAGGGGCCAACGTCCTGACTTTC
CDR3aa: CASSSPGIGANVLTF

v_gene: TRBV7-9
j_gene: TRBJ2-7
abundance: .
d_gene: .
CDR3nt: TGTGCCGGCTCCCCGCGAGGTGGTGACGAGCAGTACTTC
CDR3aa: CAGSPRGGDEQYF

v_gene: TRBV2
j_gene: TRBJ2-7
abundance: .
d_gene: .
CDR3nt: TGTGCCAGCAGTGTAATTCTCTACGAGCAGTACTTC
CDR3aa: CASSVILYEQYF

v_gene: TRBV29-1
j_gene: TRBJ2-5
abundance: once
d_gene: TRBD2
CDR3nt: TGCAGCGTTGAAGATCTGGGGGGGAGACAAGAGACCCAGTACTTC
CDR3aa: CSVEDLGGRQETQYF

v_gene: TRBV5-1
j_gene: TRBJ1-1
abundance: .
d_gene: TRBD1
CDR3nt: TGCGCCAGCAGCCGCGGACAGGCCAACATGAACACTGAAGCTTTCTTT
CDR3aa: CASSRGQANMNTEAFF

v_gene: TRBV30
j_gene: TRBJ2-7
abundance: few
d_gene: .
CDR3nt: TGTGCCTGGGGTCGGACAGAAGTATCCTACGAGCAGTACTTC
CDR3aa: CAWGRTEVSYEQYF

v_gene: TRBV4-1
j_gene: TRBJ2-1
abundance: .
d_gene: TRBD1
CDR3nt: TGCGCCAGCAGCCAACCGACAGGGGGCGCCTACAATGAGCAGTTCTTC
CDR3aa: CASSQPTGGAYNEQFF

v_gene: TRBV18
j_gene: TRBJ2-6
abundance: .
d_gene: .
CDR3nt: TGTGCCAGCTCACCCCAGGCCAGGGCTGGGGCCAACGTCCTGACTTTC
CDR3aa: CASSPQARAGANVLTF

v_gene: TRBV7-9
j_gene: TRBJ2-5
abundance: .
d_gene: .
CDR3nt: TGTGCCAGCAGCTTTTCATCTAGTGGGGAGACCCAGTACTTC
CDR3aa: CASSFSSSGETQYF

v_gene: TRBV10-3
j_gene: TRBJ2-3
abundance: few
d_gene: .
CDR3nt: TGTGCCATCAGTGAGGAACCTACCAGCACAGATACGCAGTATTTT
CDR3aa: CAISEEPTSTDTQYF

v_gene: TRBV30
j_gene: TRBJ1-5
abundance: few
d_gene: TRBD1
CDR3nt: TGTGCCTGGAGTAGCGGGACAGGGAACCAGCCCCAGCATTTT
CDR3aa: CAWSSGTGNQPQHF

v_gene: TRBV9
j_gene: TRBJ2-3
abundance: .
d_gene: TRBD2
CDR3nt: TGTGCCAGCAGCGTACAAAGCGGGAGAGCCGATACGCAGTATTTT
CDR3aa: CASSVQSGRADTQYF

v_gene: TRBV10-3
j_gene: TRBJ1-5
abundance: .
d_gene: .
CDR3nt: TGTGCCATCGGAGGAGACCTGTATAGCAATCAGCCCCAGCATTTT
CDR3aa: CAIGGDLYSNQPQHF

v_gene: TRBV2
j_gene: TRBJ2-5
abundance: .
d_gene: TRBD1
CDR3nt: TGTGCCAGCAGTACGGACAGGGGGGAAGAGACCCAGTACTTC
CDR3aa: CASSTDRGEETQYF

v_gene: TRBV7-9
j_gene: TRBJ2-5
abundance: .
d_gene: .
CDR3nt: TGTGCCAGCAGCTTGGCCCAGGGTGGGCAAGAGACCCAGTACTTC
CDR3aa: CASSLAQGGQETQYF

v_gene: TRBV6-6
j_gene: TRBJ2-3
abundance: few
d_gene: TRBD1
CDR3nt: TGTGCCAGCAACCGTCCGGGACAGGGAACAGATACGCAGTATTTT
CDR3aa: CASNRPGQGTDTQYF

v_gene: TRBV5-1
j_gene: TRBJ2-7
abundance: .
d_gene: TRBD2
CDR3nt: TGCGCCAGCAGCTTGGCCGTCGCTAGCGGGAACCACTACGAGCAGTACTTC
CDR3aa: CASSLAVASGNHYEQYF

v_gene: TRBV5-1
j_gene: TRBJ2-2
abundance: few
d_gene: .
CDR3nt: TGCGCCAGCAGCTTTTCCAGCGGGAACACCGGGGAGCTGTTTTTT
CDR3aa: CASSFSSGNTGELFF

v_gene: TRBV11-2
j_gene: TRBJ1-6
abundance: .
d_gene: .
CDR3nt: TGTGCCAGCAGCTTGGCGGCGGATTCACCCCTCCACTTT
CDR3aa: CASSLAADSPLHF

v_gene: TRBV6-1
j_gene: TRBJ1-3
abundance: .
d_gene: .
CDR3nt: TGTGCCAGCGCCGGTCAGGCGGGATCTGGAAACACCATATATTTT
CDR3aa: CASAGQAGSGNTIYF

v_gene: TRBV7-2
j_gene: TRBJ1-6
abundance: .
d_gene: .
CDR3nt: TGTGCCAGCAGCGCGGCCGGATCACCCCTCCACTTT
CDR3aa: CASSAAGSPLHF

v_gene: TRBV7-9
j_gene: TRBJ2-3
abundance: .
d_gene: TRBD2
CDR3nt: TGTGCCAGCGAGGGACTAGCGGGGGATACGCAGTATTTT
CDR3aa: CASEGLAGDTQYF

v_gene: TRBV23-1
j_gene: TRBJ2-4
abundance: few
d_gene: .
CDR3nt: TGCGCCAGCAGTCACGATCCTGTTACTAGCGCCAAAAACATTCAGTACTTC
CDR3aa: CASSHDPVTSAKNIQYF

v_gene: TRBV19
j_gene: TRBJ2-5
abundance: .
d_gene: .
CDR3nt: TGTGCCAGTAGTCCGACAGGCCTGGGGGAGACCCAGTACTTC
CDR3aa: CASSPTGLGETQYF

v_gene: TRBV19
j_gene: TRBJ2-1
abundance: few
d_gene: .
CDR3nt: TGTGCCAGTTCAGACTCCGGGACATCCCTCCCGGAGCAGTTCTTC
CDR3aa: CASSDSGTSLPEQFF

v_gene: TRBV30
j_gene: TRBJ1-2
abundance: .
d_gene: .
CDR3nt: TGTGCCTGGAGCCTAGGTCTGGGGCCTAACTATGGCTACACCTTC
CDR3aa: CAWSLGLGPNYGYTF

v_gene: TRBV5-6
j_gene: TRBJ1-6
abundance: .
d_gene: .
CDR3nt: TGTGCCAGCAGCTTGATGCAGGGAGGTTCACCCCTCCACTTT
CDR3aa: CASSLMQGGSPLHF

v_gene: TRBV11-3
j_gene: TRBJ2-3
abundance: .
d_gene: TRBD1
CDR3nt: TGTGCCAGCAGTCCCGGGGACAGGGGGTCTAATTGGACAGATACGCAGTATTTT
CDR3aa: CASSPGDRGSNWTDTQYF

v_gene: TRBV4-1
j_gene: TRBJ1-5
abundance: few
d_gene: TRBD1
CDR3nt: TGCGCCAGCAGCCAAGGACCGGGACAGGCAACCGGTCAGCCCCAGCATTTT
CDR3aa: CASSQGPGQATGQPQHF

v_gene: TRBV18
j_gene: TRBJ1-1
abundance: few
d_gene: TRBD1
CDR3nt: TGTGCCAGCTCACCACCGATCGGGACAGGGATTGAAGCTTTCTTT
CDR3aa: CASSPPIGTGIEAFF

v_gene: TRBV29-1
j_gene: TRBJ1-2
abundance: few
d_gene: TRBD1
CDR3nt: TGCAGCGCGGCTGACAGGGAGGTTGGGGTCTTC
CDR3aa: CSAADREVGVF

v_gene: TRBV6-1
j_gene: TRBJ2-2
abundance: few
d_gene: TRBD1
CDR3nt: TGTGCCAGCAGTGAAACAGGGGTGGCCGGGGAGCTGTTTTTT
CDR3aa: CASSETGVAGELFF

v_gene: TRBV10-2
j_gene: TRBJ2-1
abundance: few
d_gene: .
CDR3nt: TGCGCCAGCAGGGACGGGCGGGGAAGGACCTACAATGAGCAGTTCTTC
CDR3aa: CASRDGRGRTYNEQFF

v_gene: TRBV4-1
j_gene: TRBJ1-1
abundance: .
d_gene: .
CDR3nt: TGCGCCAGCAGTAAGCTGATTAACACTGAAGCTTTCTTT
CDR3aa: CASSKLINTEAFF

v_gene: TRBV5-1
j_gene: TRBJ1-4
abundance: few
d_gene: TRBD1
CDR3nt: TGCGCCAGCAGCCTCCTCGGGACAGAGCGCGAAAAACTGTTTTTT
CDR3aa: CASSLLGTEREKLFF

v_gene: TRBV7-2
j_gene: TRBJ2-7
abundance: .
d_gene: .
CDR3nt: TGTGCCAGCAGCCGGGACTCTTTGGAGCAGTACTTC
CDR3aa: CASSRDSLEQYF

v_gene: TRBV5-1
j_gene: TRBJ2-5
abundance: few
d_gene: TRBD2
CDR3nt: TGCGCCAGCAGCTTGGCGGGAGGATCGGAGACCCAGTACTTC
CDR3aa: CASSLAGGSETQYF

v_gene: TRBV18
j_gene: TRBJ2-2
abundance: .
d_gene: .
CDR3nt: TGTGCCAGCTCACCACCGAGTCGAGGGGGCGGGGAGCTGTTTTTT
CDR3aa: CASSPPSRGGGELFF

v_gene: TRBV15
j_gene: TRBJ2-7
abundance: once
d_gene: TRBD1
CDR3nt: TGTGCCACCAGATTACAGGGGGCGCAGGAGCAGTACTTC
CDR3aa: CATRLQGAQEQYF

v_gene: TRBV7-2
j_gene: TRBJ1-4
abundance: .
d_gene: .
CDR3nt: TGTGCCAGCAGCGCCAGTGCAACTAATGAAAAACTGTTTTTT
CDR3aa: CASSASATNEKLFF

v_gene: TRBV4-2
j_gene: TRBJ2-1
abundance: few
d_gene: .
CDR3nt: TGTGCCAGCAGCCAGGGGCCTCTGGGTAGGAATGAGCAGTTCTTC
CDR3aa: CASSQGPLGRNEQFF

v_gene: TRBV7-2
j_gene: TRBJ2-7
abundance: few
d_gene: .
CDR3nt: TGTGCCAGCAGCTACCCGGGACTCTACGAGCAGTACTTC
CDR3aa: CASSYPGLYEQYF

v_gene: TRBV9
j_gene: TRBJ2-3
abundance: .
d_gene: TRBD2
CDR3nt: TGTGCCAGCAGCGTCGGGACTACACTGAGCGATACGCAGTATTTT
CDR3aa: CASSVGTTLSDTQYF

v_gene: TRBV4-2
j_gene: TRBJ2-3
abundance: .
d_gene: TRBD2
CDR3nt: TGTGCCAGCAGCCAAGTTCTAGGAGGCGGGGGGCCTCGCACAGATACGCAGTATTTT
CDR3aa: CASSQVLGGGGPRTDTQYF